The 14 T cell receptor beta chains listed next were all sequenced from one sample in a study of low-dose radiotherapy and immunotherapy resistance in tumors. Covering alpha and beta chains, TRAV- and TRBV-specific primers were used for the first-strand cDNA. It was with a constant-region primer and a V-primer adapter that TCRs were amplified over around 18 PCR cycles. TCRdb passed the reads through MiXCR, listing each CDR3 protein once. Of under 20,000 distinct CDR3 sequences listed, approximately 74% are singletons. The receptors shown here come from a human donor with advanced metastatic prostate, ovarian, gallbladder or colorectal cancer (not recorded which). This table probably holds off-target reads from a library built for another chain.

The chain combines TRBV2 with TRBJ1-5, with TRBD1 identical over 9 bases. From germline, CDR1 is SNHLY and CDR2 FYNNEI. This CDR3 is 16 amino acids long. The V and J ends lost 8 bases and 4 bases, in that order; junction bases with no gene match: 12. In nucleotides, the CDR3 is TGTGCCAGCGCAATGGCGGGTGGACAGGGGAATCAGCCCCAGCATTTT. Residues: CASAMAGGQGNQPQHF.

This clonotype was seen only a few times. DNA of the CDR3: TGTGCCAGCAGCTTAGTTCCCAGGTTAAGATCCCAAACTGAAGCTTTCTTT. This encodes CASSLVPRLRSQTEAFF. The chain combines TRBV7-8 with TRBJ1-1, with D unresolved. The CDR3 is 17 amino acids. Per germline, CDR1 SGHVS and CDR2 FQNEAQ. Trimming left V 1 base short and J 5 bases short, with 20 bases between.

The chain is built from TRBV11-2 and TRBJ2-1; possibly TRBD2 for D (5 bases). Deletions cut 0 bases from V and 0 bases from J, with 15 bases between. This CDR3 region has 18 residues. Germline V gene sequence: CDR1 SGHAT, CDR2 FQNNGV. This chain's CDR3 is CASSLDWLAVSSYNEQFF. CDR3 coding DNA: TGTGCCAGCAGCTTAGATTGGCTAGCAGTAAGCTCCTACAATGAGCAGTTCTTC.

V gene TRBV6-5 combines with J gene TRBJ2-3; 9 bases fit TRBD2. The CDR3 loop spans 16 amino acids. J gave up 12 bases and V 2 bases, and 15 bases lay outside the gene matches. CDR1 MNHEY and CDR2 SVGAGI come from the germline V gene. CDR3 DNA sequence: TGTGCCAGCAGTTACGGGACTAGCCGTAACAATAACCCCCAGTATTTT. Protein sequence: CASSYGTSRNNNPQYF.

V is TRBV5-1 and J is TRBJ2-7, with 10 bases matching TRBD1. The CDR3 is 14 amino acids. With V trimmed by 3 bases and J by 0 bases, 0 bases remained unmatched. Germline V gene lookup returns CDR1 SGHRS and CDR2 YFSETQ. CDR3 loop: CASSWTGGSYEQYF. CDR3 coding DNA: TGCGCCAGCAGCTGGACAGGGGGCTCCTACGAGCAGTACTTC.

The chain uses TRBV29-1 and TRBJ2-7, with 9 bases that match TRBD1. The CDR3 is 13 residues long. V dropped 7 bases and J dropped 6; count of bases not matched to a gene: 10. Per germline, CDR1 SQVTM and CDR2 ANQGSEA. The CDR3 bases are TGCAGCGCCGCGAGGACAGGGGCCCCCGAGCAGTACTTC. Translating it yields CSAARTGAPEQYF.

This clonotype was detected only a few times. V usage is TRBV13 and J usage is TRBJ2-1; the D is unclear. This CDR3 is 14 amino acids long. CDR1 and CDR2 from the germline V gene are PRHDT and FYEKMQ (reference sequence). Trimming removed 7 bases at V and 5 bases at J, with 15 bases between. CDR3 nucleotides: TGTGCCAGCATTCACGGGCTTTTGGACAATGAGCAGTTCTTC. Protein: CASIHGLLDNEQFF.

Written as DNA, the CDR3 is TGTGCCAGCAGTCAAACAGCAAATCAGCCCCAGCATTTT. Its translation: CASSQTANQPQHF. V and J are TRBV12-3 or TRBV12-4 and TRBJ1-5; D remains ambiguous. Trimming removed 5 bases from V and 4 bases from J, with 9 bases in between. The CDR3 runs 13 residues.

This chain uses TRBV10-3 with TRBJ2-7; 11 bases fit TRBD1. Germline V lookup: CDR1 ENHRY, CDR2 SYGVKD. Trimming cost V 6 bases and J 2 bases; bases outside gene matches: 6. The CDR3 is 15 residues long. Written as DNA, the CDR3 is TGTGCCATCAGCGAGCCGGGACAGGGGGCCTACGAGCAGTACTTC. Its protein is CAISEPGQGAYEQYF.

CDR3 residues: CAISERGQGNSPLHF. As DNA, the CDR3 is TGTGCCATCAGTGAGCGAGGACAGGGTAATTCACCCCTCCACTTT. The chain links TRBV10-3 to TRBJ1-6; 8 nucleotides line up with TRBD1. The CDR3 sequence is 15 residues long. J lost 6 bases, V lost 2 bases, and 3 bases had no gene match. Germline CDR1 and CDR2: ENHRY and SYGVKD.

The rearrangement joins TRBV10-2 to TRBJ2-1; the D gene is possibly TRBD2 (5 bases). Germline V gene lookup returns CDR1 WSHSY and CDR2 SAAADI. V was shortened by 3 bases and J by 1 base, with 10 bases between the two germline ends. CDR3 length equals 15 residues. The CDR3 protein is CASSELVTSYNEQFF. The CDR3 coding sequence is TGCGCCAGCAGTGAACTAGTGACATCCTACAATGAGCAGTTCTTC.

V and J are TRBV4-3 and TRBJ2-5, with 11 bases matching TRBD2. The CDR3 extends over 15 amino acids. V was clipped by 4 bases and J by 2 bases; unmatched bases: 3. The germline V gene has CDR1 LGHNA and CDR2 YSLEER. As DNA, the CDR3 is TGCGCCAGCAGCCCACTAGCGGGAGAGCAAGAGACCCAGTACTTC. Its translation is CASSPLAGEQETQYF.

This clonotype has a handful of counts. The CDR3 here is CATLEDMSNQPQHF. The CDR3 DNA reads as TGTGCCACCTTGGAGGACATGAGCAATCAGCCCCAGCATTTT. The chain couples TRBV28 to TRBJ1-5, with D possibly being TRBD1 (5 bases). Trimming took off 10 bases at V and 1 base at J, with 14 bases between the two ends. Germline assignment: CDR1 MDHEN and CDR2 SYDVKM. The CDR3 has 14 amino acids. Complete variable domain (other parts from reference TRBV28 and TRBJ1-5): DVKVTQSSRYLVKRTGEKVFLECVQDMDHENMFWYRQDPGLGLRLIYFSYDVKMKEKGDIPEGYSVSREKKERFSLILESASTNQTSMYLCATLEDMSNQPQHFGDGTRLSIL.

The sample holds one count of this clonotype. This chain connects TRBV6-2 or TRBV6-3 to TRBJ2-1; 10 bases agree with TRBD2. The CDR3 sequence is 16 residues long. V was pared by 5 bases and J by 4 bases, with 8 bases of the junction left unmatched. CDR1 MNHEY and CDR2 SVGEGT come from the germline V gene. This CDR3 is CASSVPLAGEYNEQFF. The CDR3, as DNA: TGTGCCAGCAGTGTACCCCTAGCGGGGGAATACAATGAGCAGTTCTTC.